A single sample gave rise to the 24 T cell receptor beta chains below, sequenced in a study of OX40 agonist ivuxolimab in advanced cancers. Receptors were amplified or captured by the immunoSEQ multiplex PCR assay. Imported from immuneACCESS, the table was reduced by TCRdb to in-frame sequences with V and J called. These copies leave out some clones; in studies compared against another copy, an unresolved V gene accounts for under half, and the cause of the remainder is not known. Recorded for this sample are 100,000 to 120,000 clones; roughly nine tenths of them occurred a single time. 0.25% to 0.3% of the sample is taken by the ten largest. The specimen comprised CD4+ or CD8+ T cells sorted from blood, sampled in a trial of the OX40 agonist ivuxolimab. Source of these receptors: an adult with an advanced solid tumor such as melanoma, head and neck, liver or kidney cancer.

The chain has TRBV27 and TRBJ2-7, with D unresolved. Germline CDR1 MNHEY, CDR2 SMNVEV (reference sequence). Trimming left V 6 bases short and J 0 bases short, with 15 bases between. The CDR3 is 15 residues long. CDR3 sequence reads: CASRGFKAGSYEQYF. As DNA, the CDR3 is TGTGCCAGCAGGGGTTTCAAGGCTGGCTCCTACGAGCAGTACTTC.

This clone was observed a handful of times. The chain is built from TRBV6-4 and TRBJ1-6; 7 bases are shared with TRBD1. Per the germline V gene, CDR1 is MRHNA and CDR2 is SNTAGT. With V trimmed by 4 bases and J by 14 bases, 5 bases remained unmatched. This CDR3 has 12 residues. The CDR3 reads CASSATGDSLHF. CDR3 bases: TGTGCCAGCAGTGCCACAGGGGACTCCCTCCACTTT.

The chain has TRBV18 and TRBJ2-1; D gene unclear. Trimming shortened V by 0 bases and J by 5 bases, and 17 bases separated the two germline ends. Germline lookup yields CDR1 KGHSH and CDR2 LQKENI. The CDR3 length is 17 residues. The CDR3 region has the DNA TGTGCCAGCTCACCACCCCCTTTTCGGCTTACCCACAATGAGCAGTTCTTC. It codes for CASSPPPFRLTHNEQFF.

This clone has just one count. The genes are TRBV6-5 and TRBJ1-2; 7 bases map to TRBD1. Losses at the gene ends were 5 bases for V and 5 bases for J; bases not matched to a gene: 8. CDR1 and CDR2 (germline): MNHEY, SVGAGI. This CDR3 contains 14 residues. The CDR3 DNA reads as TGTGCCAGCAGTCCCCGACAGGGAGTTTATGGCTACACCTTC. The encoded protein is CASSPRQGVYGYTF.

In this sample, this clone turned up once. The chain links TRBV28 to TRBJ2-1; tentative D call: TRBD1 (6 bases). Germline V gene lookup returns CDR1 MDHEN and CDR2 SYDVKM. This CDR3 comprises 12 residues. Trimming stripped 6 bases from V and 5 bases from J, with 8 bases between. CDR3 in amino acids: CASRQGNNEQFF. CDR3 nucleotide sequence: TGTGCCAGCAGGCAGGGGAACAATGAGCAGTTCTTC.

The rearrangement joins TRBV5-4 to TRBJ2-1; 13 nucleotides agree with TRBD2. V lost 9 bases, J lost 0 bases, and 9 bases stayed unmatched. Germline values: CDR1 SGHNT, CDR2 YYREEE (reference sequence). This CDR3 spans 17 amino acids. CDR3 sequence: CATLGTSGTSSYNEQFF. CDR3 DNA sequence: TGTGCCACCCTAGGGACTAGCGGGACCAGCTCCTACAATGAGCAGTTCTTC.

This chain links TRBV2 with TRBJ2-3; 8 bases are a match to TRBD2. The CDR3 covers 13 residues. The junction had 5 bases not matched to a gene; V was cut back by 8 bases and J by 4 bases. Germline V gives CDR1 SNHLY, CDR2 FYNNEI. CDR3 loop: CASQAGVADTQYF. The CDR3 bases are TGTGCCAGCCAAGCGGGAGTGGCAGATACGCAGTATTTT.

The rearrangement uses TRBV7-9 and TRBJ2-1, with a weak D call TRBD1 (5 bases). This CDR3 is 12 amino acids long. The germline CDR1 and CDR2 sequences are SEHNR and FQNEAQ (reference sequence). V was trimmed by 1 base and J by 8 bases, leaving 6 bases between them. The CDR3 DNA reads TGTGCCAGCAGCTTAGGGGGCTATGAGCAGTTCTTC. Translation: CASSLGGYEQFF.

The chain recombines TRBV5-8 with TRBJ1-5, with D unresolved. The CDR3 covers 16 residues. V dropped 2 bases and J dropped 4 bases, with 16 bases sitting between them. Germline CDR1 and CDR2: SGHTS and YDEGEE. This CDR3 is CASSLGDNTPNQPQHF. DNA for the CDR3: TGTGCCAGCAGCTTAGGAGACAACACTCCTAATCAGCCCCAGCATTTT.

V gene TRBV6-5 combines with J gene TRBJ2-3; weak D call: TRBD1 (6 bases). The CDR3 is 16 residues long. The germline V gene has CDR1 MNHEY and CDR2 SVGAGI. V lost 4 bases, J lost 2 bases, and 16 bases lay in between. CDR3 residues: CASSSQGSGYTDTQYF. CDR3 bases: TGTGCCAGCAGTTCTCAGGGGTCGGGATACACAGATACGCAGTATTTT.

V is TRBV5-5 and J is TRBJ2-7; D call uncertain. This CDR3 region has 15 residues. The germline V gene encodes CDR1 SGHKS and CDR2 YYEKEE (reference sequence). V shed 0 bases and J shed 1 base, with 11 bases lying between them. CDR3 coding DNA: TGTGCCAGCAGCTTGGGAACTACACTATCCTACGAGCAGTACTTC. It yields the protein CASSLGTTLSYEQYF.

The V and J genes are TRBV6-1 and TRBJ1-1; 7 bases map to TRBD1. There are 13 residues in the CDR3. Germline assignment: CDR1 MNHNS and CDR2 SASEGT. The V segment lost 5 bases and the J segment 8 bases; nucleotides outside the gene matches: 8. The CDR3 region is CASSPGQLLEAFF. CDR3 nucleotides: TGTGCCAGCAGTCCGGGACAGCTCTTAGAAGCTTTCTTT.

This clone has just one count. This rearrangement joins TRBV5-4 to TRBJ2-7, with 9 bases aligning to TRBD1. The CDR3 consists of 14 residues. J gave up 4 bases and V 3 bases, and 5 bases lay outside the gene matches. Germline V CDR1 and CDR2: SGHNT, YYREEE (reference sequence). CDR3 in DNA: TGTGCCAGCAGCTACCGGGACAGGGAATACGAGCAGTACTTC. The encoded protein is CASSYRDREYEQYF.

The gene calls are TRBV7-3 and TRBJ2-3; D possibly corresponds to TRBD1 (6 bases). Between the trimmed V and J ends, which lost 3 bases and 2 bases, there was a span of 9 bases. Germline V gene sequence: CDR1 SGHTA, CDR2 FQGTGA. The CDR3 is made up of 14 amino acids. CDR3: CASSFQGYTDTQYF. In DNA form, the CDR3 reads TGTGCCAGCAGCTTTCAGGGGTACACAGATACGCAGTATTTT.

This clone was observed a single time. The CDR3 DNA follows: TGTGCCAGTAGTATTGAAACCGGGACAGGCGGCCGCTACACCTTC. Its translation is CASSIETGTGGRYTF. The V and J genes are TRBV19 and TRBJ1-2; 8 bases fit TRBD1. The CDR3 totals 15 residues. V shed 3 bases and J 9 bases; nucleotides not matched to a gene: 12. Germline CDR1 is LNHDA and CDR2 is SQIVND (reference sequence).

The V and J genes are TRBV7-2 and TRBJ2-7; 8 positions agree with TRBD2. Per germline, CDR1 SGHTA and CDR2 FQGNSA. This CDR3 has 15 residues. V was clipped by 1 base and J by 3 bases; unmatched bases: 5. The CDR3 protein is CASSLEVSGDYEQYF. The DNA of the CDR3 is TGTGCCAGCAGCTTAGAAGTTAGCGGGGACTACGAGCAGTACTTC. Looking up the rest from reference TRBV7-2 and TRBJ2-7 gives the full variable domain: GAGVSQSPSNKVTEKGKDVELRCDPISGHTALYWYRQSLGQGLEFLIYFQGNSAPDKSGLPSDRFSAERTGGSVSTLTIQRTQQEDSAVYLCASSLEVSGDYEQYFGPGTRLTVT.

This chain uses TRBV7-2 with TRBJ2-5, with D perhaps matching TRBD2 (5 bases). V was clipped by 5 bases and J by 7 bases, with 14 bases between them. This CDR3 has 13 amino acids. Germline CDR1 is SGHTA and CDR2 is FQGNSA. CDR3 region: CASSVGGLGTQYF. In DNA, the CDR3 is TGTGCCAGCAGCGTAGGAGGTTTAGGGACCCAGTACTTC. Full variable domain (rest looked up from reference TRBV7-2 and TRBJ2-5): GAGVSQSPSNKVTEKGKDVELRCDPISGHTALYWYRQSLGQGLEFLIYFQGNSAPDKSGLPSDRFSAERTGGSVSTLTIQRTQQEDSAVYLCASSVGGLGTQYFGPGTRLLVL.

The chain links TRBV27 to TRBJ1-1; TRBD1 is a possible D gene (5 bases). The CDR3 is made up of 14 amino acids. The germline CDR1 and CDR2 sequences are MNHEY and SMNVEV (reference sequence). The germline V and J ends were trimmed by 2 bases and 1 base, with 8 bases remaining between them. CDR3 sequence: CASSLGGSNTEAFF. The CDR3 bases are TGTGCCAGCAGTTTAGGGGGATCGAACACTGAAGCTTTCTTT.

The CDR3 region has the DNA TGTGCCAGCAGTGTGACAGGAGGACGCACAGATACGCAGTATTTT. Translated, it gives CASSVTGGRTDTQYF. The V gene is TRBV2, the J gene TRBJ2-3, with a weak D call TRBD1 (6 bases). Trimming pared 4 bases from V and 1 base from J, leaving 12 bases between. The CDR3 extends over 15 amino acids. Germline values: CDR1 SNHLY, CDR2 FYNNEI.

The V call is TRBV5-1, the J call TRBJ1-1, with D unclear. This CDR3 has 15 residues. In germline, CDR1 is SGHRS, CDR2 YFSETQ. The germline V and J ends were trimmed by 1 base and 4 bases, with 14 bases remaining between them. Here the CDR3 reads CASSLFGEGRTEAFF. The DNA of the CDR3 is TGCGCCAGCAGCTTGTTCGGGGAAGGGCGCACTGAAGCTTTCTTT.

In this sample, this clone turned up once. V is TRBV28 and J is TRBJ1-2; maybe TRBD1 (6 bases). Germline CDR1 reads MDHEN; CDR2 reads SYDVKM. Trimming took off 6 bases at V and 7 bases at J, with 12 bases between the two ends. The CDR3 contains 12 residues. This CDR3 is CASSSRGRGYTF. CDR3 sequence (DNA): TGTGCCAGCAGCTCCAGGGGACGTGGCTACACCTTC.

There are a few counts of this clone. V is TRBV6-4 and J is TRBJ1-2; 7 positions match TRBD1. This CDR3 is 13 amino acids long. The V gene's germline CDR1 is MRHNA and CDR2 SNTAGT. V was clipped by 6 bases and J by 5 bases; unmatched bases: 6. CDR3 residues: CASREDRSYGYTF. CDR3 in DNA: TGTGCCAGCAGGGAGGACAGGTCGTATGGCTACACCTTC.

The gene calls are TRBV30 and TRBJ2-1; 9 nucleotides agree with TRBD2. The CDR3 has 15 residues. V shed 0 bases and J 2 bases; nucleotides not matched to a gene: 2. Germline values: CDR1 GTSNPN, CDR2 SVGIG (reference sequence). CDR3 in amino acids: CAWSVLAGPYNEQFF. The CDR3 region has the DNA TGTGCCTGGAGTGTACTAGCGGGCCCCTACAATGAGCAGTTCTTC.

V usage is TRBV19 and J usage is TRBJ2-7; D is perhaps TRBD1 (6 bases). The V end was cut by 3 bases, the J end by 3 bases, with 9 bases between. Per germline, CDR1 LNHDA and CDR2 SQIVND (reference sequence). This CDR3 has 13 amino acids. In DNA form, the CDR3 reads TGTGCCAGTAGTATGTTACAGGGCTACGAGCAGTACTTC. Translation: CASSMLQGYEQYF.